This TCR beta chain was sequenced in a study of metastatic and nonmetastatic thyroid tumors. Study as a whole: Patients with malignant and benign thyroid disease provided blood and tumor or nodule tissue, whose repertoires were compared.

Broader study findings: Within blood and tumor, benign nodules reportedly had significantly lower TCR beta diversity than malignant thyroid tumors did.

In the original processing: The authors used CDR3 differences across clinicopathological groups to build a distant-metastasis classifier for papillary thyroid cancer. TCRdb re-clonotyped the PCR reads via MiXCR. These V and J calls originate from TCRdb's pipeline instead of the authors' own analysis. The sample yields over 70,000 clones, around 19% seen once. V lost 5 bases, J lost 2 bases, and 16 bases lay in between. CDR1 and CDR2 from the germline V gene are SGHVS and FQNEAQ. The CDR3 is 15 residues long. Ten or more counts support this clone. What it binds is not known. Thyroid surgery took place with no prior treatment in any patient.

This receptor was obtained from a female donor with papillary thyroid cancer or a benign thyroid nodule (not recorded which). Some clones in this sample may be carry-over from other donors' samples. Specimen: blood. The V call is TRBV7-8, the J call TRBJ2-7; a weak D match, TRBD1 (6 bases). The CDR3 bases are TGTGCCAGCAGCCATCACCGCCGGGACACCTACGAGCAGTACTTC. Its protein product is CASSHHRRDTYEQYF.